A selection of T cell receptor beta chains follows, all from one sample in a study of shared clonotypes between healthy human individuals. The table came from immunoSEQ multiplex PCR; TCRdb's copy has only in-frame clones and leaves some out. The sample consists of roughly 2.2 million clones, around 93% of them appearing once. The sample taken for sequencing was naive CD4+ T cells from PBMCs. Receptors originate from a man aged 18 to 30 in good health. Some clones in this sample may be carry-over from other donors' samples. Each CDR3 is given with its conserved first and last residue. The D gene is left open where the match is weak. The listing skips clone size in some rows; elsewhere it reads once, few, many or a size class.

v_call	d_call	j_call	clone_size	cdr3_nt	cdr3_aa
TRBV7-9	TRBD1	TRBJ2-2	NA	TGTGCCAGCAGCCGGACAGGGGCGAACACCGGGGAGCTGTTTTTT	CASSRTGANTGELFF
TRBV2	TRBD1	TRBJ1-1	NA	TGTGCCAGCGCCCTTACCCGGGACAGGGGCACTGAAGCTTTCTTT	CASALTRDRGTEAFF
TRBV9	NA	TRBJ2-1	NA	TGTGCCAGCAGCGTAGGCCGGTTAGCGGATGAGCAGTTCTTC	CASSVGRLADEQFF
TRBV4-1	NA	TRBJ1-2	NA	TGCGCCAGCAGCCAAGCCGGGAGCCCTGGCGGCTACACCTTC	CASSQAGSPGGYTF
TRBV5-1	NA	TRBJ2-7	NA	TGCGCCAGCAGCTTGGTACCGGCCGCCTACGAGCAGTACTTC	CASSLVPAAYEQYF
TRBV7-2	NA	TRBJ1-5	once	TGTGCCAGCAGCTTAGGGCAGTCGAGCAATCAGCCCCAGCATTTT	CASSLGQSSNQPQHF
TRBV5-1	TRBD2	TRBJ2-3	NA	TGCGCCAGCAGCTTGGGTCCTAGCGGAGACACAGATACGCAGTATTTT	CASSLGPSGDTDTQYF
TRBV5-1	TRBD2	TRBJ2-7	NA	TGCGCCAGCAGCCCCCTAGGAGGGGGGGTGCGGGAGGGCCATTACGAGCAGTACTTC	CASSPLGGGVREGHYEQYF
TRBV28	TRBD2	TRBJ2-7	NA	TGTGCCAGCAGTTTATCTGGCGGGGGGGGGTTCCACGAGCAGTACTTC	CASSLSGGGGFHEQYF
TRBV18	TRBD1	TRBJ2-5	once	TGTGCCAGCTCACCACCGACAGGGTGGCAAGAGACCCAGTACTTC	CASSPPTGWQETQYF
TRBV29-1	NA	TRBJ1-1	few	TGCAGCGTTTCCCTTATGGCAGGGAGCCGCACTGAAGCTTTCTTT	CSVSLMAGSRTEAFF
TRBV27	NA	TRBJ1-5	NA	TGTGCCAGCAGTCAAAAGGACAGCGGCAATCAGCCCCAGCATTTT	CASSQKDSGNQPQHF